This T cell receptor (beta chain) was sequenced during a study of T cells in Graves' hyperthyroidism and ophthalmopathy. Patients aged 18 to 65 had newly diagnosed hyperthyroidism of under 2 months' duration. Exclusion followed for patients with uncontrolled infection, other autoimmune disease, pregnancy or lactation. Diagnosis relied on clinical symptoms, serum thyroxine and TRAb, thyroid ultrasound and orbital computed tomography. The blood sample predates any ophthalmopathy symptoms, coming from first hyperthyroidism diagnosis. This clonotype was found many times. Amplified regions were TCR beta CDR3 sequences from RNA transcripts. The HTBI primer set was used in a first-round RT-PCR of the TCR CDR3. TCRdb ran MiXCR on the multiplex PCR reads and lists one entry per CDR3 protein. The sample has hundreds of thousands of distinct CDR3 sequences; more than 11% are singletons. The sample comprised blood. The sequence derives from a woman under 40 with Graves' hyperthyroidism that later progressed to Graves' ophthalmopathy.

CDR3 nucleotide sequence: TGTGCCAGCAGCTTAGATTGGGTCGATGAGCAGTTCTTC. Protein sequence: CASSLDWVDEQFF. The rearrangement uses TRBV11-3 and TRBJ2-1; no clear D gene. This CDR3 comprises 13 residues. The V gene's germline CDR1 is SGHNT and CDR2 YENEEA. V lost 0 bases and J 8 bases, leaving 8 bases between the germline ends.